This T cell receptor beta chain was documented in a study of tumor-infiltrating lymphocytes in primary liver carcinoma. Worth noting for this clonotype: What it binds is not known. A read error may account for a junction end that differs from germline.

Study results and caveats: In tumor-adjacent and tumor-blood pairs, overlap was lower than in tumor region pairs. Only about 7.5-24% of top clones showed up in all five tumor regions.

From around 500 ng of total RNA, TCR beta-specific cDNA was reverse-transcribed using a constant-region primer. Construction of TCR beta libraries relied on three successive nested multiplex PCR rounds employing slightly modified ARM-PCR. Two initial PCR rounds of roughly 10 cycles each paired TRBV1-TRBV30 forward primers with a C-beta reverse primer. TCRdb itself ran the multiplex PCR reads through MiXCR, one entry per CDR3 protein. The table includes 100,000 to 150,000 distinct CDR3 sequences, roughly three fifths detected once. The study co-extracted DNA and RNA from around 20-30 mg of unsorted bulk tissue. Resection treated the patients' primary liver carcinoma. Tumor samples were assessed, and every one had over 80% viable tumor cells. This CDR3 region has 14 residues. CDR1 and CDR2 (germline): MNHNS, SASEGT.

This TCR came from an older woman with primary liver carcinoma and hepatitis B virus infection. The sequenced sample consisted of liver tumor tissue from sampling region 3. The subset is: tumor region T3, left-lateral pole. The V call is TRBV6-1, the J call TRBJ2-7; D unresolved. The CDR3 DNA sequence: TGTGCCAGCAGTGTAATGGTGGGTTTCTCCGAGCAGTATTTC. As protein: CASSVMVGFSEQYF.